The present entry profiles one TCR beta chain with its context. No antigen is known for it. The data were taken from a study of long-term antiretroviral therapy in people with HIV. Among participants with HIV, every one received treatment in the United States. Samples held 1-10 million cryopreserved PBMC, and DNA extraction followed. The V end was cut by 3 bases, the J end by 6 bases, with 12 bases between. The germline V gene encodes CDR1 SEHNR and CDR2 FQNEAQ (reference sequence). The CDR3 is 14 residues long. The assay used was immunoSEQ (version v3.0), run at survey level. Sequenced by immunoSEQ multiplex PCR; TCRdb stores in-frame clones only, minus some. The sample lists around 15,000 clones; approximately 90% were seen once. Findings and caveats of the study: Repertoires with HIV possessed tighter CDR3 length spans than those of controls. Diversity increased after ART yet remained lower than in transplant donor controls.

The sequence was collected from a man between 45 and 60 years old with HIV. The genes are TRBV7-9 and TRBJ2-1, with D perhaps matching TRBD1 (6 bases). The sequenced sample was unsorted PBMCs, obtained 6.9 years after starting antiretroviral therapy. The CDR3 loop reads CASSFLIGGNEQFF. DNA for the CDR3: TGTGCCAGCAGCTTTTTAATAGGGGGCAATGAGCAGTTCTTC.